This note documents a single T cell receptor beta chain sequence. The data were taken from a study of CD8 T cells in Susac syndrome. This CDR3 contains 14 residues. Germline CDR1 and CDR2: ENHRY and SYGVKD. Trimming pared 3 bases from V and 0 bases from J, leaving 7 bases between. Random hexamers were used to reverse transcribe the RNA input (about 0.45 to 1 ug). TCRdb redid the calling of the immunoSEQ multiplex PCR reads with MiXCR, one entry per CDR3 protein. Among roughly 130,000 distinct CDR3 sequences listed, around 95% were seen once. The TCR sequence derives from a human donor with multiple sclerosis. The sample comprised CD4+ T cells from PBMCs. J is TRBJ2-3 and V is TRBV10-3, with D unresolved. CDR3 in amino acids: CAISDVGSTDTQYF. In DNA form, the CDR3 reads TGTGCCATCAGTGACGTTGGTAGCACAGATACGCAGTATTTT.